This T cell receptor beta chain is drawn from a study of TIL therapy for anti-PD-1-resistant metastatic lung cancer. The libraries were made with immunoSEQ v3. Sequencing depth was some 2 million read pairs for survey level, roughly 4.5-6.5 million for deep. The method was immunoSEQ multiplex PCR; TCRdb's version includes in-frame clones alone and lacks a portion of them. The sample lists roughly 58,000 clones, 75% to 90% occurring once. Regarding time point: pre-treatment sample, taken before nivolumab and TIL therapy. Patients were adults with stage 4 NSCLC. From germline, CDR1 is KGHSH and CDR2 LQKENI. The CDR3 runs to 14 residues. V lost 2 bases to trimming and J lost 6 bases, with 11 bases between them.

The sequencing here drew on blood, taken at baseline. This chain links TRBV18 with TRBJ2-4; tentatively, D is TRBD1 or TRBD2 (5 bases each). This clonotype was sampled from a person between 25 and 79 years old with non-small cell lung cancer. The DNA of the CDR3 is TGTGCCAGCTCACCAGGGGGTAGCATAAACATTCAGTACTTC. As protein: CASSPGGSINIQYF.